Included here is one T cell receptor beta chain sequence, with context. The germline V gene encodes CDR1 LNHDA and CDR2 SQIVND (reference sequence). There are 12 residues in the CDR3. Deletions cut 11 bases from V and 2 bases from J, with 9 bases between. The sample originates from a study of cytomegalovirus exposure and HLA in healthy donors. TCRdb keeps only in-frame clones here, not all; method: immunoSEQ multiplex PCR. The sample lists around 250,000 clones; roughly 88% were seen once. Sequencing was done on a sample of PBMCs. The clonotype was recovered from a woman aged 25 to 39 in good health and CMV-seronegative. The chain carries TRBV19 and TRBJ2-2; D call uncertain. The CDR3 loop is CAGRYNTGELFF. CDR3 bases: TGTGCCGGGCGTTATAACACCGGGGAGCTGTTTTTT.